This T cell receptor beta chain was captured by sequencing in a study of cytomegalovirus exposure and HLA in healthy donors. Study results and limitations: Relative to equally common others, HLA-associated TCR beta chains showed greater clonal expansion in a later analysis.

On this clone itself: Its target is not known.

13 Jbeta primers and 60 Vbeta primers were used for the PCR. Assay: immunoSEQ multiplex PCR; the TCRdb copy retains only in-frame clones and omits some. The sample includes about 140,000 clones, about 70% seen only once; the top ten take 10%. The TCR was taken from a man aged 30 to 45 in good health and CMV-seropositive. Sequencing used PBMCs.

The CDR3 here is CASSLKQNGQSQPQHF. The DNA of the CDR3 is TGTGCCAGCAGTCTAAAACAAAACGGACAGAGTCAGCCCCAGCATTTT. This rearrangement joins TRBV6-6 to TRBJ1-5; possible D gene TRBD1, 6 bases. V was shortened by 5 bases and J by 6 bases, with 20 bases between the two germline ends. The CDR3 spans 16 residues. The germline CDR1 and CDR2 sequences are MNHNY and SVGAGI (reference sequence).